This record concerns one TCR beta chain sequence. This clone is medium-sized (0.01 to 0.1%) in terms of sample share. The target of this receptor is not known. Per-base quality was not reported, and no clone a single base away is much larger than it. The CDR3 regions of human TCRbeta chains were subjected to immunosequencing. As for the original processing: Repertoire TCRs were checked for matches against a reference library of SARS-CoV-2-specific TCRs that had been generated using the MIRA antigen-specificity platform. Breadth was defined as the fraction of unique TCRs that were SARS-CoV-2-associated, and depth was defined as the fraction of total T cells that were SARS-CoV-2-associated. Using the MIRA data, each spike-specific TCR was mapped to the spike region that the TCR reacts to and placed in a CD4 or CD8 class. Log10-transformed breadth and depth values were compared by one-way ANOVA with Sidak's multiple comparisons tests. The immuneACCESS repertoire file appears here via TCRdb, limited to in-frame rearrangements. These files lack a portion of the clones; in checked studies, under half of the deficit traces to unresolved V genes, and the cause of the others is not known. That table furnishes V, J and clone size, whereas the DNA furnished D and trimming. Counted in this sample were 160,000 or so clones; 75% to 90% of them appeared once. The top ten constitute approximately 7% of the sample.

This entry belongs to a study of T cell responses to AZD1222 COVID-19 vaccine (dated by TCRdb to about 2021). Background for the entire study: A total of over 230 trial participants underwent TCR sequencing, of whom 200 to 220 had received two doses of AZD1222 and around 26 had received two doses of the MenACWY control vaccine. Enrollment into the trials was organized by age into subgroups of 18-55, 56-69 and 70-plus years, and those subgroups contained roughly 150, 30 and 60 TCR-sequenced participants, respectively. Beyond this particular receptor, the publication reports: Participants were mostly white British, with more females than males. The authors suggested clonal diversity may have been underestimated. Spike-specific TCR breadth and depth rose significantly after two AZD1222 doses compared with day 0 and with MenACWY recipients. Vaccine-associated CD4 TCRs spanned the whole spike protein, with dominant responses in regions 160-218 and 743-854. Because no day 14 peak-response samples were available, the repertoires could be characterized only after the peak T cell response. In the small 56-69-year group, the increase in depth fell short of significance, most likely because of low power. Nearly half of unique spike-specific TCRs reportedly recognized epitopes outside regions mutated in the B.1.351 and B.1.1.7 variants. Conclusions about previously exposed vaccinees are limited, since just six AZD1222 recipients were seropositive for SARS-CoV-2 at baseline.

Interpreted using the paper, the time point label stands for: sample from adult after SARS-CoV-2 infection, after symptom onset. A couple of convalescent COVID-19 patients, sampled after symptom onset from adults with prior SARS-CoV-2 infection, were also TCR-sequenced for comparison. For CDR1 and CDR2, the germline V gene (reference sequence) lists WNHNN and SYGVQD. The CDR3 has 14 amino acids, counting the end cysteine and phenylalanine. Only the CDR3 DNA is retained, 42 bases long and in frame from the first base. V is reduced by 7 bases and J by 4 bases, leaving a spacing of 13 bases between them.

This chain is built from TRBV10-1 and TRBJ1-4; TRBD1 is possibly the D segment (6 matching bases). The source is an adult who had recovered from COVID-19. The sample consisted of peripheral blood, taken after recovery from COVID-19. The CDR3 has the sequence CASNRTALNEKLFF. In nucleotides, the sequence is TGCGCCAGCAATAGGACAGCTCTTAATGAAAAACTGTTTTTT.